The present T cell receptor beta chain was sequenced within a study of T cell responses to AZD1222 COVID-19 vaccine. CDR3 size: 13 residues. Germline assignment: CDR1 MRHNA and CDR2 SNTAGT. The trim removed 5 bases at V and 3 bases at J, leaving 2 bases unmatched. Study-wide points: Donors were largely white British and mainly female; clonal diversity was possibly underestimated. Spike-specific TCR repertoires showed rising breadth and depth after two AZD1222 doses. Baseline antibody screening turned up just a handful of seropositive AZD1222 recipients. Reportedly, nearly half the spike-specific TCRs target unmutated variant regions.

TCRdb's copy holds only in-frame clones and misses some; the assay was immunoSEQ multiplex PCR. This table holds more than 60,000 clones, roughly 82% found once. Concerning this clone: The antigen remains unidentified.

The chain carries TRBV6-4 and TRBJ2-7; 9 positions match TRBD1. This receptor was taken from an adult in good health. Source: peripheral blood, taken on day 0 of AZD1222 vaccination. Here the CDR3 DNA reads TGTGCCAGCAGTAGGGGACAGGGCTACGAGCAGTACTTC. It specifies CASSRGQGYEQYF.